This T cell receptor beta chain originates from a study of blood T cell repertoires in COVID-19. In the study overall: T cells, B-cell-depleted T cells, or PBMCs provided the cDNA or gDNA that served as material.

Sequencing used immunoSEQ multiplex PCR; TCRdb keeps in-frame clones, though not all of them. The table has 200,000 to 300,000 clones, approximately 88% seen once. The germline CDR1 and CDR2 sequences are SGHNT and YENEEA. The CDR3 consists of 15 residues. The J segment lost 4 bases and the V segment lost 5 bases, leaving 9 bases of the junction unmatched. Study members were between about 18 and 90 years old and lived in around 24 US regions. A case of COVID-19 had been met by exposed participants within 2 weeks before study entry. The sequenced sample consisted of PBMCs or T cells enriched from blood (not recorded which). This rearrangement joins TRBV11-3 to TRBJ1-1; the match to TRBD1 covers 8 bases. The receptor was derived from a woman aged 40 to 50 who had been exposed to COVID-19. DNA of the CDR3: TGTGCCAGCAGCCAGACAGGGGATCTTGCCACTGAAGCTTTCTTT. The encoded protein is CASSQTGDLATEAFF.